Shown below are 20 T cell receptor beta chains from a single sample sequenced in a study of shared clonotypes between healthy human individuals. Method: immunoSEQ multiplex PCR; TCRdb's copy keeps in-frame clones and lacks some. The sample holds under 1,100,000 clones, more than 60% seen once. Sequencing was performed on memory CD4+ T cells sorted from blood. Subset defined: CD45RA-negative fraction. All receptors come from a man in his late teens or twenties in good health.

This sequence joins TRBV11-3 and TRBJ2-2, with D maybe TRBD2 (6 bases). Trimming stripped 1 base from V and 7 bases from J, with 22 bases between. CDR1 is SGHNT, CDR2 YENEEA, per germline. The CDR3 is 18 amino acids. The CDR3 region is CASSLGRTEPLGGGELFF. The CDR3 nucleotides are TGTGCCAGCAGCTTAGGTAGGACCGAGCCATTGGGAGGCGGGGAGCTGTTTTTT.

This chain uses TRBV5-1 with TRBJ2-1, with 7 bases aligning to TRBD1. Germline V lookup: CDR1 SGHRS, CDR2 YFSETQ. This CDR3 has 14 amino acids. Unmatched junction bases numbered 6, after V lost 1 base and J lost 8 bases. CDR3: CASSLQTGLDEQFF. The CDR3 nucleotides are TGCGCCAGCAGCTTGCAGACAGGGTTGGATGAGCAGTTCTTC.

This clone was seen many times. The gene calls are TRBV6-1 and TRBJ2-3; 10 bases fit TRBD2. Germline-derived CDR1 and CDR2 are MNHNS and SASEGT. V gave up 6 bases and J gave up 5 bases; unmatched junction bases: 11. CDR3 size: 16 residues. CDR3 residues: CASREQGTSVRDTQYF. CDR3 nucleotides: TGTGCCAGCAGGGAACAGGGGACTAGCGTTAGAGATACGCAGTATTTT.

About this clone itself: This CDR3 is also generated by other DNA sequences in the sample. The CDR3: CASGLGQGGSPLHF. The CDR3 nucleotides read TGTGCTAGTGGTTTGGGGCAGGGAGGTTCACCCCTCCACTTT. This sequence joins TRBV12-5 and TRBJ1-6, with TRBD1 as a possible D gene (5 bases). In germline, CDR1 is LGHNT, CDR2 FRNRAP. V lost 1 base to trimming and J lost 9 bases, with 10 bases between them. CDR3 size: 14 residues.

The rearrangement links TRBV18 to TRBJ1-5; 8 bases align to TRBD1. This CDR3 spans 16 amino acids. Germline V gene data show CDR1 as KGHSH and CDR2 as LQKENI. V shed 3 bases, J shed 0 bases, and the junction held 4 bases outside the gene matches. CDR3 protein: CASSPIGQGSNQPQHF. In nucleotides, the CDR3 is TGTGCCAGCTCACCGATCGGACAGGGTAGCAATCAGCCCCAGCATTTT.

This chain links TRBV28 with TRBJ1-1, with D perhaps matching TRBD1 (6 bases). Trimming left V 4 bases short and J 1 base short, with 10 bases between. The CDR3 runs 14 residues. Germline V gives CDR1 MDHEN, CDR2 SYDVKM. The CDR3 DNA sequence: TGTGCCAGCAGTTCCGGACAGCGGAACACTGAAGCTTTCTTT. This sequence encodes CASSSGQRNTEAFF.

This clone has only one observation. The chain recombines TRBV27 with TRBJ1-2, with 9 bases matching TRBD1. The CDR3 consists of 12 residues. J was trimmed by 8 bases and V by 8 bases; bases with no gene match: 6. The germline V gene has CDR1 MNHEY and CDR2 SMNVEV (reference sequence). The chain's CDR3 is CASGGQGGGYTF. In DNA form, the CDR3 reads TGTGCCAGCGGGGGACAGGGAGGAGGCTACACCTTC.

This chain connects TRBV7-2 to TRBJ2-5; a possible D gene is TRBD2 (5 bases). The V gene's germline CDR1 is SGHTA and CDR2 FQGNSA. Trimming cost V 4 bases and J 4 bases, with 13 bases left between them. The CDR3 has 14 amino acids. The DNA of the CDR3 is TGTGCCAGCAGCTCCGGACTGACACGAGAGACCCAGTACTTC. Translating gives CASSSGLTRETQYF.

The DNA of the CDR3 is TGTGCCAGCCGCTCTGGACAGGGGGTCTACTATGGCTACACCTTC. This sequence encodes CASRSGQGVYYGYTF. This chain uses TRBV27 with TRBJ1-2; TRBD1 matches 10 bases. The CDR3 has 15 amino acids. Germline V gene sequence: CDR1 MNHEY, CDR2 SMNVEV (reference sequence). V was clipped by 8 bases and J by 3 bases; unmatched bases: 9.

This sequence joins TRBV30 and TRBJ2-1; weak D call: TRBD1 (5 bases). The CDR3 runs 13 residues. V gave up 5 bases and J gave up 12 bases, with 20 bases separating them. Germline CDR1 is GTSNPN and CDR2 is SVGIG (reference sequence). DNA for the CDR3: TGTGCCTGGTCCCGGGCAGGGATCCGTGGGCAGTTCTTC. Its protein is CAWSRAGIRGQFF.

The V and J genes are TRBV6-1 and TRBJ2-6; perhaps TRBD2 as D (6 bases). The germline CDR1 and CDR2 sequences are MNHNS and SASEGT. V was clipped by 1 base and J by 1 base, with 14 bases between them. CDR3 size: 18 residues. CDR3 bases: TGTGCCAGCAGTGAAGTTTCCGGGGGTCGATCTGGGGCCAACGTCCTGACTTTC. Translation gives CASSEVSGGRSGANVLTF.

The chain combines TRBV12-5 with TRBJ1-4, with no clear D. This CDR3 region has 12 residues. Germline assignment: CDR1 LGHNT and CDR2 FRNRAP. V lost 4 bases and J lost 10, with 10 bases in between. Here the CDR3 reads CASGSPWGKLFF. The CDR3 bases are TGTGCTAGTGGTTCCCCTTGGGGAAAACTGTTTTTT.

The genes are TRBV5-4 and TRBJ2-2; tentative D call: TRBD2 (5 bases). This CDR3 comprises 16 residues. Germline CDR1 and CDR2: SGHNT and YYREEE (reference sequence). V was pared by 0 bases and J by 2 bases, with 11 bases between. CDR3 loop: CASSLVGLANTGELFF. The CDR3, as DNA: TGTGCCAGCAGCTTGGTGGGTCTAGCTAACACCGGGGAGCTGTTTTTT.

This chain uses TRBV6-1 with TRBJ1-4; no firm D call. V was cut by 2 bases and J by 8 bases, with 12 bases left in between. The CDR3 extends over 14 amino acids. Germline values: CDR1 MNHNS, CDR2 SASEGT. The CDR3 DNA follows: TGTGCCAGCAGTGAAAGCCCTTCGGGGGAAAAACTGTTTTTT. It specifies CASSESPSGEKLFF.

With regard to this clone: A read error is possible here, since a much larger clone lies one base away. This rearrangement joins TRBV7-6 to TRBJ1-4; the match to TRBD1 covers 11 bases. With V trimmed by 6 bases and J by 8 bases, 5 bases remained unmatched. Germline V gene data show CDR1 as SGHVS and CDR2 as FNYEAQ. The CDR3 runs to 14 residues. The CDR3 coding sequence is TGTGCCAGCAGTTGGGACAGGGGGTGGGAAAAACTGTTTTTT. Its translation is CASSWDRGWEKLFF.

The chain uses TRBV27 and TRBJ2-1; 8 bases agree with TRBD2. CDR1 is MNHEY and CDR2 is SMNVEV in the germline V gene (reference sequence). Trimming removed 7 bases from V and 4 bases from J; junction bases left unmatched: 9. This CDR3 has 15 amino acids. The CDR3 DNA reads as TGTGCCAGCACCCGGGAGGGGACTTCTTACAATGAGCAGTTCTTC. Translated: CASTREGTSYNEQFF.

The gene calls are TRBV11-2 and TRBJ2-2, with a possible D match to TRBD2 (5 bases). Germline V gene data show CDR1 as SGHAT and CDR2 as FQNNGV. Trimming cost V 2 bases and J 4 bases, with 14 bases left between them. The CDR3 loop spans 16 amino acids. The CDR3 nucleotides are TGTGCCAGCAGCTTACAGACTAAGTACAGCACCGGGGAGCTGTTTTTT. Protein: CASSLQTKYSTGELFF.

With regard to this clone: A junction boundary mismatches the germline segment, possibly from a read error. CDR3 DNA: TGTGCTAGCAGTCCCGCAGCCTTTCCCACAGATACGCAGTATTTT. Its translation is CASSPAAFPTDTQYF. The chain recombines TRBV7-7 with TRBJ2-3; D remains unclear. The V gene's germline CDR1 is SSHAT and CDR2 FNYEAQ (reference sequence). The length of the CDR3 is 15 residues.

The chain has TRBV6-5 and TRBJ2-1, with 7 nucleotides matching TRBD2. The CDR3 contains 14 residues. Germline CDR1 reads MNHEY; CDR2 reads SVGAGI. Here the CDR3 DNA reads TGTGTAACCCAGGGCGCGGGAGATGGGAATGAGCAGTTCTTC. Its translation: CVTQGAGDGNEQFF.

The chain carries TRBV7-8 and TRBJ2-1, with 9 nucleotides matching TRBD1. Germline-derived CDR1 and CDR2 are SGHVS and FQNEAQ. The V segment lost 5 bases and the J segment 5 bases; nucleotides outside the gene matches: 16. There are 18 residues in the CDR3. This CDR3 is CASSRTLAPGTGNNEQFF. The CDR3 bases are TGTGCCAGCAGCCGAACTTTGGCTCCCGGGACAGGGAACAATGAGCAGTTCTTC.